These 22 T cell receptor beta chains share one sample of origin, sequenced in a study of T cells expressing NK-cell markers. TCRdb re-called the 5' RACE reads; every CDR3 protein appears as one record, without DNA. The listing records about 260,000 distinct CDR3 sequences. The sequencing sample was made of blood T cells: a sorted CD56 or NKG2C T cell subset, CD4+ or CD8+ T cells, or bulk PBMC T cells (not recorded which). These receptors all stem from a man between 18 and 29 years old in good health.

This chain connects TRBV11-2 to TRBJ2-3; TCRdb names TRBD2, which stays unverified in the absence of DNA. The CDR3 consists of 15 residues. The germline V gene encodes CDR1 SGHAT and CDR2 FQNNGV. The CDR3 here is CASSRLVGSTDTQYF.

The V and J genes are TRBV11-3 and TRBJ2-1; TCRdb outputs TRBD2, but without DNA this stays unchecked. CDR3 length: 15 amino acids. Germline V lookup: CDR1 SGHNT, CDR2 YENEEA. The CDR3 spells CASSLASGRSHEQFF.

The chain is built from TRBV12-3 or TRBV12-4 and TRBJ2-3; TCRdb outputs TRBD2, but without DNA this stays unchecked. The CDR3 covers 14 residues. This CDR3 is CASQPGTNLDTQYF.

CDR3 region: CASSLTASRAYNEQFF. This rearrangement joins TRBV7-6 to TRBJ2-1. The length of the CDR3 is 16 residues. CDR1 is SGHVS, CDR2 FNYEAQ, per germline.

This chain connects TRBV14 to TRBJ2-7; the TRBD2 assignment by TCRdb is unverifiable without DNA. Germline values: CDR1 SGHDN, CDR2 FVKESK. The CDR3 is 16 residues long. The CDR3 protein is CASSQDPSGAPYEQYF.

This sequence joins TRBV20-1 and TRBJ1-2; TCRdb lists TRBD1, though no DNA is available to test this call. CDR1 is DFQATT, CDR2 SNEGSKA, per germline (reference sequence). The CDR3 is 13 residues long. The CDR3 is CSAIEATGSGYTF.

J is TRBJ2-2 and V is TRBV6-2 or TRBV6-3; TCRdb outputs TRBD1, but without DNA this stays unchecked. The CDR3 has 14 residues. The germline CDR1 and CDR2 sequences are MNHEY and SVGEGT. The CDR3 spells CASSPDRNTGELFF.

The V and J genes are TRBV20-1 and TRBJ1-2; TCRdb designates TRBD1, a call that cannot be tested without DNA. Germline values: CDR1 DFQATT, CDR2 SNEGSKA (reference sequence). This CDR3 region has 13 residues. CDR3 protein: CSAIGGGNYGYTF.

This sequence joins TRBV15 and TRBJ2-1. The CDR3 runs to 13 residues. The V gene's germline CDR1 is LNHNV and CDR2 YYDKDF (reference sequence). CDR3 sequence reads: CATSRAPPYEQFF. Full variable domain (outside the CDR3, taken from reference TRBV15 and TRBJ2-1): DAMVIQNPRYQVTQFGKPVTLSCSQTLNHNVMYWYQQKSSQAPKLLFHYYDKDFNNEADTPDNFQSRRPNTSFCFLDIRSPGLGDTAMYLCATSRAPPYEQFFGPGTRLTVL.

V and J are TRBV10-3 and TRBJ1-6; lacking DNA, the TRBD1 call made by TCRdb goes unchecked. Germline values: CDR1 ENHRY, CDR2 SYGVKD. CDR3 length: 12 residues. The CDR3 spells CAIKGGNSPLHF.

The CDR3 is CSVEDQGPGAFF. V and J are TRBV29-1 and TRBJ1-1; the TCRdb call, TRBD1, lacks DNA for checking. The CDR3 is 12 residues long. Germline CDR1 is SQVTM and CDR2 is ANQGSEA. Filled out from reference TRBV29-1 and TRBJ1-1, the complete variable domain reads SAVISQKPSRDICQRGTSLTIQCQVDSQVTMMFWYRQQPGQSLTLIATANQGSEATYESGFVIDKFPISRPNLTFSTLTVSNMSPEDSSIYLCSVEDQGPGAFFGQGTRLTVV.

This chain joins TRBV29-1 and TRBJ2-7; the D call of TRBD2 rests on TCRdb alone, since no DNA is present to check it. Germline V CDR1 and CDR2: SQVTM, ANQGSEA. The CDR3 covers 11 residues. The CDR3 is CSAGRGYEQYF.

The rearrangement joins TRBV20-1 to TRBJ2-3; TCRdb outputs TRBD2, but without DNA this stays unchecked. The CDR3 length is 13 residues. The germline gives CDR1 DFQATT, CDR2 SNEGSKA (reference sequence). The CDR3 protein is CSAIWGAGDTQYF.

The genes are TRBV24-1 and TRBJ2-5. Germline assignment: CDR1 KGHDR and CDR2 SFDVKD. The CDR3 has 14 amino acids. This CDR3 reads CATSEGSYKETQYF.

The chain links TRBV29-1 to TRBJ2-3; without DNA, the TCRdb call of TRBD1 cannot be checked. The length of the CDR3 is 15 residues. Germline V lookup: CDR1 SQVTM, CDR2 ANQGSEA. The CDR3: CSVPLFGVPPDTQYF.

The chain links TRBV7-3 to TRBJ2-2; without DNA, the TCRdb call of TRBD2 cannot be checked. This CDR3 region has 15 residues. Germline V CDR1 and CDR2: SGHTA, FQGTGA. CDR3: CASSTPEGGTGELFF.

The chain employs TRBV7-9 and TRBJ2-3; TCRdb names TRBD1, which stays unverified in the absence of DNA. This CDR3 spans 15 amino acids. Germline CDR1 and CDR2: SEHNR and FQNEAQ (reference sequence). CDR3 sequence reads: CASSFRQGSGDTQYF.

V gene TRBV5-1 combines with J gene TRBJ2-1; as DNA is missing, the TRBD2 call by TCRdb cannot be tested. The CDR3 is 15 residues long. Per the germline V gene, CDR1 is SGHRS and CDR2 is YFSETQ. CDR3 in amino acids: CASSGVGSSGNEQFF.

The rearrangement links TRBV20-1 to TRBJ2-2; TCRdb lists TRBD1, though no DNA is available to test this call. Germline CDR1 and CDR2: DFQATT and SNEGSKA (reference sequence). The CDR3 runs to 16 residues. This CDR3 reads CSARRGQGIRTGELFF.

This chain connects TRBV5-1 to TRBJ2-3; the D gene TCRdb calls, TRBD2, cannot be checked with no DNA. CDR1 is SGHRS and CDR2 is YFSETQ in the germline V gene. CDR3 length: 14 amino acids. The CDR3 sequence is CASEGGVRTDTQYF. The full variable domain, in which reference TRBV5-1 and TRBJ2-3 provide the parts outside the CDR3, is KAGVTQTPRYLIKTRGQQVTLSCSPISGHRSVSWYQQTPGQGLQFLFEYFSETQRNKGNFPGRFSGRQFSNSRSEMNVSTLELGDSALYLCASEGGVRTDTQYFGPGTRLTVL.

The rearrangement joins TRBV4-2 to TRBJ2-7. This CDR3 comprises 14 residues. Germline CDR1 reads LGHNA; CDR2 reads YNFKEQ. The CDR3 protein is CASSQDWGTYEQYF.

This chain uses TRBV7-2 with TRBJ2-3; no DNA is available, so the TRBD1 call from TCRdb remains unchecked. Germline CDR1 and CDR2: SGHTA and FQGNSA. This CDR3 spans 17 amino acids. The CDR3 reads CASRYRGTTGSTDTQYF.